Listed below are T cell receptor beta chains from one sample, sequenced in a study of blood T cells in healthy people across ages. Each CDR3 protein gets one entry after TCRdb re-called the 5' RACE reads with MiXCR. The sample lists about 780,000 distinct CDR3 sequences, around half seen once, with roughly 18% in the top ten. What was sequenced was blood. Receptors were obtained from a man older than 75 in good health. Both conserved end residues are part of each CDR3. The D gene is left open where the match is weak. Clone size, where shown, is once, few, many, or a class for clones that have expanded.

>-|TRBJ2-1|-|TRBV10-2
CASSNRGPSSYNEQFF
TGCGCCAGCAGTAATAGGGGACCAAGCTCCTACAATGAGCAGTTCTTC
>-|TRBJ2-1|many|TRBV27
CASSPGTYNEQFF
TGTGCCAGCAGTCCCGGGACCTACAATGAGCAGTTCTTC
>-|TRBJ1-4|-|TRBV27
CASTLRAQEGQLFF
TGTGCCAGCACCCTTCGCGCCCAGGAAGGACAACTGTTTTTT
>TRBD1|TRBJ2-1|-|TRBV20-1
CSAEGAPMHNEQFF
TGCAGTGCTGAGGGGGCGCCAATGCACAATGAGCAGTTCTTC
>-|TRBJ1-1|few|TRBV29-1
CSVVAGAGNTEAFF
TGCAGCGTTGTGGCCGGGGCCGGGAACACTGAAGCTTTCTTT
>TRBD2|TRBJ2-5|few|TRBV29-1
CSFPGGTSGETQYF
TGCAGCTTCCCGGGAGGAACTTCGGGGGAGACCCAGTACTTC
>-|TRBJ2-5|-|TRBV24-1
CATSNQRGGSETQYF
TGTGCCACCAGTAACCAACGAGGGGGATCGGAGACCCAGTACTTC
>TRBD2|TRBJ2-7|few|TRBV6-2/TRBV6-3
CASRISGRSPYEQYF
TGTGCCAGCAGAATTAGCGGGAGGTCCCCCTACGAGCAGTACTTC
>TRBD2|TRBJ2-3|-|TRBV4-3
CASSQDPTSKSQDTQYF
TGCGCCAGCAGCCAAGATCCGACTAGCAAAAGTCAGGATACGCAGTATTTT
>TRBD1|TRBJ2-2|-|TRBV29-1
CSARDSLNTGELFF
TGCAGCGCTCGGGACAGCCTTAACACCGGGGAGCTGTTTTTT
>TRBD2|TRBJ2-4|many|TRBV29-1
CSVGTSGNHMYF
TGCAGCGTTGGGACTAGCGGGAATCATATGTACTTC
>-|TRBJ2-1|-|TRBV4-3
CASSQARGYEQFF
TGCGCCAGCAGCCAAGCACGTGGTTATGAGCAGTTCTTC
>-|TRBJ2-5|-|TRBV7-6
CASSLGTTWAKIQGTQYF
TGTGCCAGCAGCTTAGGGACTACCTGGGCTAAGATCCAAGGGACCCAGTACTTC
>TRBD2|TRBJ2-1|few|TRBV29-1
CSAFGGLAGGPVNEQFF
TGCAGCGCCTTCGGAGGGCTAGCGGGAGGGCCGGTCAATGAGCAGTTCTTC
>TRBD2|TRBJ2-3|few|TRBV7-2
CASSLTRSSGLRDTQYF
TGTGCCAGCAGCTTAACCCGCAGTAGCGGGCTTAGAGATACGCAGTATTTT
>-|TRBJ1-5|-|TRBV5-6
CASSFGTTHNQPQHF
TGTGCCAGCAGCTTCGGAACGACTCATAATCAGCCCCAGCATTTT
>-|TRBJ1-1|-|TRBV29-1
CSVDQGKGTEAFF
TGCAGCGTTGATCAGGGTAAGGGGACTGAAGCTTTCTTT
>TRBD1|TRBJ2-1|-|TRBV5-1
CASSWSPGQGVFNEQFF
TGCGCCAGCAGCTGGTCACCGGGACAGGGGGTTTTTAATGAGCAGTTCTTC
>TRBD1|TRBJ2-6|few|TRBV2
CASSPGTGILGASVLTF
TGTGCCAGCAGCCCCGGGACAGGGATTCTGGGGGCCAGCGTCCTGACTTTC
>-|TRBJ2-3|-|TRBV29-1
CSVEDLPGEVDTQYF
TGCAGCGTTGAAGATTTGCCCGGGGAAGTAGATACGCAGTATTTT
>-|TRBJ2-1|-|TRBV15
CATSSRNVDEQFF
TGTGCCACCAGCTCCCGTAACGTCGATGAGCAGTTCTTC
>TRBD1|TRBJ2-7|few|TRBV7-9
CASSLATGISGEQYF
TGTGCCAGCAGCTTAGCGACAGGGATTTCGGGCGAGCAGTACTTC
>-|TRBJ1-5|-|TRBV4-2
CASSQESNQPQHF
TGTGCCAGCAGCCAAGAGTCCAATCAGCCCCAGCATTTT
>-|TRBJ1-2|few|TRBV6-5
CASTPGATNYGYTF
TGTGCCAGCACTCCAGGGGCTACTAACTATGGCTACACCTTC
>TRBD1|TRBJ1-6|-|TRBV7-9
CASSLVGQDSPLHF
TGTGCCAGCAGCTTAGTGGGACAGGATTCACCCCTCCACTTT
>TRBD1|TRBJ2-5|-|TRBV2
CASSRLQGSGQTQYF
TGTGCCAGCAGTCGACTACAGGGGTCGGGACAGACCCAGTACTTC
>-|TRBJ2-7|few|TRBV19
CASSMIGQSYEQYF
TGTGCCAGTAGTATGATCGGGCAATCCTACGAGCAGTACTTC
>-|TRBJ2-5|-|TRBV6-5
CASSLDWVTQYF
TGTGCCAGCAGCCTTGACTGGGTGACCCAGTACTTC
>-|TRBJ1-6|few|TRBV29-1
CSVGGFGVNYSPLHF
TGCAGCGTTGGAGGGTTTGGGGTCAATTATTCACCCCTCCACTTT
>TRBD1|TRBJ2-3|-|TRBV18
CASSPLIGQGASDTQYF
TGTGCCAGCTCACCGTTGATCGGACAGGGGGCGTCCGATACGCAGTATTTT
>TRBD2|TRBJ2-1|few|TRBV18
CASSPQAGGNNEQFF
TGTGCCAGCTCTCCCCAGGCGGGGGGGAACAATGAGCAGTTCTTC
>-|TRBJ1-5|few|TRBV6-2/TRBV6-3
CASSSGKGTSNQPQHF
TGTGCCAGCAGTTCGGGTAAGGGGACAAGCAATCAGCCCCAGCATTTT
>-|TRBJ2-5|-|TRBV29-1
CSVDRQVGGETQYF
TGCAGCGTTGATCGGCAGGTGGGAGGAGAGACCCAGTACTTC
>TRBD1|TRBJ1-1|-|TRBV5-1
CASSRDRANTEAFF
TGCGCCAGCAGCCGGGACAGGGCGAACACTGAAGCTTTCTTT
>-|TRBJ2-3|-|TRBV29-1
CSVEDGSYTQYF
TGCAGCGTTGAAGATGGTAGCTATACGCAGTATTTT
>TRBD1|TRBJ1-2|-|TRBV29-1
CSVEVDRADYGYTF
TGCAGCGTTGAAGTGGACAGGGCGGACTATGGCTACACCTTC
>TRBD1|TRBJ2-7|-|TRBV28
CASSLAQGYGEQYF
TGTGCCAGCAGTTTAGCACAGGGGTATGGTGAGCAGTACTTC
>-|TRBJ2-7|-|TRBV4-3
CASSQDTGRNTEQYF
TGCGCCAGCAGCCAAGATACAGGGAGAAATACAGAGCAGTACTTC
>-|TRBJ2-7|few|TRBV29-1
CSVGWESYEQYF
TGCAGCGTTGGCTGGGAATCCTACGAGCAGTACTTC
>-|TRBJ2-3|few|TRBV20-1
CSAPGKGTDTQYF
TGCAGTGCCCCCGGGAAGGGCACAGATACGCAGTATTTT
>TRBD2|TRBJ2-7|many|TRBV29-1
CSVGGTSGRVYEQYF
TGCAGCGTTGGGGGGACTAGCGGGAGAGTTTACGAGCAGTACTTC